This T cell receptor beta chain was profiled in a study of CD8+CD57+ T cells in acquired aplastic anemia. In the study overall: Sorted CD4+ and CD8+ cells yielded DNA averaging around 3.2 ug.

This CDR3 contains 12 residues. The germline V gene has CDR1 LNHDA and CDR2 SQIVND (reference sequence). Trimming cost V 3 bases and J 4 bases, with 6 bases left between them. Concerning this clonotype itself: The antigen remains unidentified.

Genomic DNA served as template for TCR beta VDJ and CDR3 profiling. TCRdb passed the reads through MiXCR, listing each CDR3 protein once. Among a few hundred thousand distinct CDR3 sequences listed, about half were seen once. CD8+CD57+ cell expansion had been shown by flow cytometry in patients chosen for sequencing. Patients had not yet gotten any therapy when their blood was taken for sampling. Study-level findings and limits: Patients shared around 30 CD8+ CDR3 sequences with controls. CD8+ Simpson's diversity showed no significant patient-control difference.

The sequenced material came from sorted CD4+, CD8+, or CD8+CD57+ T cells (not recorded which) from PBMCs. The chain carries TRBV19 and TRBJ1-1; no firm D call. The TCR sequence derives from a human donor with aplastic anemia. CDR3 sequence (DNA): TGTGCCAGTAGTATGTACGGCACTGAAGCTTTCTTT. Its translation is CASSMYGTEAFF.